The clone carrying this T cell receptor beta chain was recorded only once. Using immunoSEQ multiplex PCR, the repertoire was profiled, and TCRdb retains in-frame clones only, with some absent. In the table there are 60,000 to 75,000 clones, 80% to 95% of which are singletons. The source of the sample is a study of OX40 agonist ivuxolimab in advanced cancers. On the study more broadly: The mean age was roughly 60 years, ranging from 23 to 79, with roughly four fifths of participants male.

The germline V gene encodes CDR1 SGHVS and CDR2 FNYEAQ. V was clipped by 0 bases and J by 8 bases, with 7 bases between them. The CDR3 totals 12 residues. The clonotype originates from an adult with an advanced solid tumor such as melanoma, head and neck, liver or kidney cancer. The sequencing here drew on CD4+ or CD8+ T cells sorted from blood, taken in a trial of the OX40 agonist ivuxolimab. The chain employs TRBV7-6 and TRBJ1-2; maybe TRBD1 (5 bases). CDR3 sequence (DNA): TGTGCCAGCAGCTTAGCAGGGGACGGCTACACCTTC. Its translation is CASSLAGDGYTF.